The present entry profiles one TCR beta chain with its context. Its antigen is unidentified. This table comes from immunoSEQ multiplex PCR, and its TCRdb copy is limited to in-frame clones, with some not included. The table records 300,000 to 400,000 clones, nearly 90% of them present only once. The sample originates from a study of cytomegalovirus exposure and HLA in healthy donors. The germline CDR1 and CDR2 sequences are SGHVS and FQNEAQ. The CDR3 covers 15 residues. Trimming took 2 bases from V and 6 from J; bases not matched to a gene: 9. Study-level findings and limits: According to a subsequent analysis, TCR clusters identified in the first cohort showed a tendency to co-occur across the 110 or so validation repertoires. Most TCR sequences were uncommon, yet certain public TCRs appeared in many donors. Among TCR beta chains, those listed as cytomegalovirus-associated numbered fewer than 200.

This chain connects TRBV7-8 to TRBJ1-2; 7 positions match TRBD1. This clonotype was obtained from a man aged 25-45 years in good health and CMV-seronegative. Sequenced: PBMCs. The CDR3: CASSLSGQRVDGYTF. The CDR3 DNA reads TGTGCCAGCAGCTTATCGGGACAGCGGGTGGATGGCTACACCTTC.